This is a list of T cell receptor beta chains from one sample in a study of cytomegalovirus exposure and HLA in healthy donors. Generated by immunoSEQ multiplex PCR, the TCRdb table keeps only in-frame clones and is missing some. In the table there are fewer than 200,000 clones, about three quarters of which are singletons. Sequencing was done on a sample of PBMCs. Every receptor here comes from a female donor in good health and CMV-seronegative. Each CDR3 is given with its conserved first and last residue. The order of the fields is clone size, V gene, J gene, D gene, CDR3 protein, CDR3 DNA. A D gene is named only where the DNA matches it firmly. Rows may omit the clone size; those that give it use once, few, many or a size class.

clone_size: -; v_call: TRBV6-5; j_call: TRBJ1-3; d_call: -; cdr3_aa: CASSPRYPGNTIYF; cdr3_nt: TGTGCCAGCAGCCCGCGTTACCCTGGAAACACCATATATTTT
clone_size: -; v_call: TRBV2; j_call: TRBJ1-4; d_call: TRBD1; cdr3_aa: CASILDRGSEKLFF; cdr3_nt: TGTGCCAGCATCCTGGACAGGGGTAGCGAAAAACTGTTTTTT
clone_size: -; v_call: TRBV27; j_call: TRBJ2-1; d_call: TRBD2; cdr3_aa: CASTSGIVSPEEQFF; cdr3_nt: TGTGCCAGCACTAGCGGGATCGTGAGCCCCGAGGAGCAGTTCTTC
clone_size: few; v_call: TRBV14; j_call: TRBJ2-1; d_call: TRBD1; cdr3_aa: CASSRARGNEQFF; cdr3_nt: TGTGCCAGCAGCCGTGCCAGGGGGAATGAGCAGTTCTTC
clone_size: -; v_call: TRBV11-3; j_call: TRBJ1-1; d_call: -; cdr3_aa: CASSLDPSTEAFF; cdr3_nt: TGTGCCAGCAGCTTAGATCCGAGCACTGAAGCTTTCTTT
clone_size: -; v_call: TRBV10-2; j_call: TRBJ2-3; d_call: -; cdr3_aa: CASSDAGSTDTQYF; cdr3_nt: TGCGCCAGCAGTGACGCAGGGAGCACAGATACGCAGTATTTT
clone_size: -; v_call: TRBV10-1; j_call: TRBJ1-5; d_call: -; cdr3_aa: CASRDSNQPQHF; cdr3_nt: TGCGCCAGCAGGGACAGTAATCAGCCCCAGCATTTT
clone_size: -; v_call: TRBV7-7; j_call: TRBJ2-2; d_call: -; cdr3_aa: CASSPTNTGELFF; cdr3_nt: TGTGCTAGCAGCCCAACTAACACCGGGGAGCTGTTTTTT
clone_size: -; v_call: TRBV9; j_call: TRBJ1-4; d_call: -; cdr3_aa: CASSVPSPVVEKLFF; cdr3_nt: TGTGCCAGCAGCGTTCCTTCCCCAGTGGTTGAAAAACTGTTTTTT
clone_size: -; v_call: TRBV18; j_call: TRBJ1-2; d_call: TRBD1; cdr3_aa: CASSPGAGGNYGYTF; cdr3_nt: TGTGCCAGCTCACCAGGAGCAGGGGGCAACTATGGCTACACCTTC
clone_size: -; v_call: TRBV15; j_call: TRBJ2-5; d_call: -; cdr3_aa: CATSRGGGAGETQYF; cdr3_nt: TGTGCCACCAGCAGAGGTGGTGGGGCCGGGGAGACCCAGTACTTC
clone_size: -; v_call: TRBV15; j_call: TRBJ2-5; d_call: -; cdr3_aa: CATSPGGMETQYF; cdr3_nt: TGTGCCACCAGCCCAGGAGGGATGGAGACCCAGTACTTC
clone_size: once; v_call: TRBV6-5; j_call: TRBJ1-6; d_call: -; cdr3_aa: CASTRQANSPLHF; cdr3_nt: TGTGCCAGCACCCGACAGGCCAATTCACCCCTCCACTTT
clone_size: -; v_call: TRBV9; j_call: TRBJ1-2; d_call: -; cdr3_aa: CASSPLGGNYGYTF; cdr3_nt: TGTGCCAGCAGCCCCCTCGGGGGTAACTATGGCTACACCTTC
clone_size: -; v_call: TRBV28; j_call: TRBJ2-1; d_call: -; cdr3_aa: CASTLGGGWNEQFF; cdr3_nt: TGTGCCAGCACCTTAGGGGGGGGCTGGAATGAGCAGTTCTTC
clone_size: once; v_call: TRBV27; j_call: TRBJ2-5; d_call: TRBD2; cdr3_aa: CASSSAGGTQETQYF; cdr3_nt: TGTGCCAGCAGTTCAGCGGGGGGGACGCAAGAGACCCAGTACTTC
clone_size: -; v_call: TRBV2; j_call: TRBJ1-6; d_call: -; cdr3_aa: CASSDTLRSSYNSPLHF; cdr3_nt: TGTGCCAGCAGTGATACTTTGAGGAGCTCCTATAATTCACCCCTCCACTTT
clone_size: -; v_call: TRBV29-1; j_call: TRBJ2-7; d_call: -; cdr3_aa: CSVDREIYEQYF; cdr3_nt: TGCAGCGTTGACCGCGAGATCTACGAGCAGTACTTC
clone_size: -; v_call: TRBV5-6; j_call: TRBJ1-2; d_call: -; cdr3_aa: CASSGTGTTF; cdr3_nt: TGTGCCAGCAGCGGTACCGGGACAACCTTC
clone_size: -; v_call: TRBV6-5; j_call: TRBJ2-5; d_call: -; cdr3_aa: CASRSGSEETQYF; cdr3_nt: TGTGCCAGCAGGTCCGGGTCCGAAGAGACCCAGTACTTC
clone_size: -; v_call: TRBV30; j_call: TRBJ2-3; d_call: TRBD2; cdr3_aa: CAWGRLAFTDTQYF; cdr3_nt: TGTGCCTGGGGGAGACTAGCGTTTACAGATACGCAGTATTTT
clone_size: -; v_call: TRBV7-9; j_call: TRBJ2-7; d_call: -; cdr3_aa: CASSPTQTGFYEQYF; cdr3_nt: TGTGCCAGCAGCCCGACCCAGACAGGCTTTTACGAGCAGTACTTC